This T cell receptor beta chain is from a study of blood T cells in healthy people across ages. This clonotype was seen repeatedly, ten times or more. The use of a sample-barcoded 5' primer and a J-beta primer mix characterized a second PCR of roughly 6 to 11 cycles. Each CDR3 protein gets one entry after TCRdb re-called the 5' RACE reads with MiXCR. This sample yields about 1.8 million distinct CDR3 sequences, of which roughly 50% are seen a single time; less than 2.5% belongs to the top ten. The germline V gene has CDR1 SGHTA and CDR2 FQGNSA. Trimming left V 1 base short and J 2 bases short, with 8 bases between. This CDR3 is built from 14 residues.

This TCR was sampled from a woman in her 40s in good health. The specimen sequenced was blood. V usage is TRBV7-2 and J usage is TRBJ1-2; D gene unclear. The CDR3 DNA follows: TGTGCCAGCAGCTTAGACAGAAGAAACTATGGCTACACCTTC. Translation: CASSLDRRNYGYTF.